A selection of T cell receptor beta chains follows, all from one sample in a study of T cells of healthy individuals. TCRdb reprocessed the 5' RACE reads via MiXCR and lists one record per CDR3 protein. The sample consists of tens of thousands of distinct CDR3 sequences, 15% to 20% of them appearing once. Receptors originate from a human donor in good health. CDR3s include the opening cysteine and the closing phenylalanine or tryptophan. Fields, in order: J gene, V gene, clone size, D gene, CDR3 protein, CDR3 DNA. D genes are given only for firm matches. Size is omitted from some rows. Given values are once, few, many or a class for expanded clones.

j_call: TRBJ2-7; v_call: TRBV19; clone_size: many; d_call: TRBD1; cdr3_aa: CASSLDRATYEQYF; cdr3_nt: TGTGCCAGTAGTTTGGACAGGGCCACCTACGAGCAGTACTTC
j_call: TRBJ1-5; v_call: TRBV4-1; clone_size: many; d_call: -; cdr3_aa: CASSQDNGQPQHF; cdr3_nt: TGCGCCAGCAGCCAAGATAACGGTCAGCCCCAGCATTTT
j_call: TRBJ2-6; v_call: TRBV7-2; clone_size: -; d_call: -; cdr3_aa: CASSEGQERKYSGANVLTF; cdr3_nt: TGTGCCAGCAGTGAGGGCCAGGAGAGGAAATACTCTGGGGCCAACGTCCTGACTTTC
j_call: TRBJ2-5; v_call: TRBV7-6; clone_size: -; d_call: TRBD2; cdr3_aa: CASSSRSSGKETQYF; cdr3_nt: TGTGCCAGCAGCTCTCGGAGTAGCGGGAAGGAGACCCAGTACTTC
j_call: TRBJ2-7; v_call: TRBV7-9; clone_size: few; d_call: -; cdr3_aa: CASSRTRQGKGGRISYEQYF; cdr3_nt: TGTGCCAGCAGCCGAACCCGACAGGGGAAAGGCGGGAGGATCAGTTACGAGCAGTACTTC
j_call: TRBJ2-7; v_call: TRBV11-2; clone_size: -; d_call: -; cdr3_aa: CASSPTTTSYEQYF; cdr3_nt: TGTGCCAGCAGCCCCACCACGACCTCCTACGAGCAGTACTTC
j_call: TRBJ2-3; v_call: TRBV24-1; clone_size: -; d_call: TRBD2; cdr3_aa: CATSDPGTSGTDTQYF; cdr3_nt: TGTGCCACCAGTGATCCCGGGACTAGCGGCACAGATACGCAGTATTTT
j_call: TRBJ2-5; v_call: TRBV5-1; clone_size: -; d_call: TRBD1; cdr3_aa: CASLPLGTGQQETQYF; cdr3_nt: TGCGCCAGCCTTCCCCTAGGGACAGGGCAACAAGAGACCCAGTACTTC
j_call: TRBJ1-1; v_call: TRBV30; clone_size: -; d_call: -; cdr3_aa: CAWSVGSTVRTEAFF; cdr3_nt: TGTGCCTGGAGTGTAGGTTCGACAGTTCGTACTGAAGCTTTCTTT
j_call: TRBJ1-1; v_call: TRBV18; clone_size: few; d_call: -; cdr3_aa: CASSRKTNTEAFF; cdr3_nt: TGTGCCAGCTCACGGAAGACAAACACTGAAGCTTTCTTT
j_call: TRBJ1-3; v_call: TRBV11-2; clone_size: -; d_call: -; cdr3_aa: CASSLKGNTIYF; cdr3_nt: TGTGCCAGCAGCTTAAAGGGGAACACCATATATTTT
j_call: TRBJ2-5; v_call: TRBV27; clone_size: -; d_call: -; cdr3_aa: CASSPPPLGAGETQYF; cdr3_nt: TGTGCCAGCAGTCCCCCCCCCCTCGGGGCTGGAGAGACCCAGTACTTC
j_call: TRBJ1-4; v_call: TRBV7-2; clone_size: few; d_call: -; cdr3_aa: CASSLAATNEKLFF; cdr3_nt: TGTGCCAGCAGCTTGGCGGCAACTAATGAAAAACTGTTTTTT
j_call: TRBJ2-7; v_call: TRBV5-6; clone_size: -; d_call: -; cdr3_aa: CASSWGVRQFYEQYF; cdr3_nt: TGTGCCAGCAGCTGGGGGGTGCGTCAGTTCTACGAGCAGTACTTC
j_call: TRBJ2-7; v_call: TRBV27; clone_size: -; d_call: -; cdr3_aa: CASSSHSYEQHF; cdr3_nt: TGTGCCAGCAGTTCCCACTCCTACGAGCAGCACTTC
j_call: TRBJ2-7; v_call: TRBV20-1; clone_size: few; d_call: TRBD2; cdr3_aa: CSGRASGRGEQYF; cdr3_nt: TGCAGTGGGAGAGCTAGCGGGAGAGGCGAGCAGTACTTC
j_call: TRBJ1-6; v_call: TRBV7-6; clone_size: few; d_call: -; cdr3_aa: CASSLYNSPLHF; cdr3_nt: TGTGCCAGCAGCTTATATAATTCACCCCTCCACTTT
j_call: TRBJ2-7; v_call: TRBV6-2/TRBV6-3; clone_size: -; d_call: TRBD1; cdr3_aa: CASSYSLLGQGVYEQYF; cdr3_nt: TGTGCCAGCAGTTACTCGCTTTTGGGACAGGGGGTCTACGAGCAGTACTTC
j_call: TRBJ2-1; v_call: TRBV7-8; clone_size: -; d_call: TRBD2; cdr3_aa: CASSFGWASGSNEQFF; cdr3_nt: TGTGCCAGCAGCTTTGGGTGGGCTAGCGGCTCAAATGAGCAGTTCTTC
j_call: TRBJ1-1; v_call: TRBV9; clone_size: many; d_call: TRBD1; cdr3_aa: CASSPGQGLTEAFF; cdr3_nt: TGTGCCAGCAGCCCAGGACAGGGACTCACTGAAGCTTTCTTT
j_call: TRBJ2-1; v_call: TRBV2; clone_size: few; d_call: -; cdr3_aa: CASQATGTYNEQFF; cdr3_nt: TGTGCCAGCCAGGCGACAGGCACCTACAATGAGCAGTTCTTC
j_call: TRBJ1-2; v_call: TRBV19; clone_size: many; d_call: -; cdr3_aa: CASSASYRVGYTF; cdr3_nt: TGTGCCAGTAGTGCGAGCTACAGGGTCGGCTACACCTTC
j_call: TRBJ2-3; v_call: TRBV6-2/TRBV6-3; clone_size: many; d_call: TRBD2; cdr3_aa: CASSRTSGSGSDTQYF; cdr3_nt: TGTGCCAGCAGTCGAACTAGCGGGAGTGGCTCAGATACGCAGTATTTT
j_call: TRBJ2-7; v_call: TRBV29-1; clone_size: -; d_call: -; cdr3_aa: CSVVERVDEQYF; cdr3_nt: TGCAGCGTTGTCGAACGGGTCGACGAGCAGTACTTC
j_call: TRBJ2-7; v_call: TRBV28; clone_size: many; d_call: -; cdr3_aa: CASSFLYEQYF; cdr3_nt: TGTGCCAGCAGTTTCCTCTACGAGCAGTACTTC
j_call: TRBJ2-3; v_call: TRBV9; clone_size: many; d_call: TRBD2; cdr3_aa: CASSVVGGGGDTQYF; cdr3_nt: TGTGCCAGCAGCGTAGTGGGCGGGGGGGGAGATACGCAGTATTTT
j_call: TRBJ2-7; v_call: TRBV4-1; clone_size: few; d_call: -; cdr3_aa: CASSHLTLGKRGEQYF; cdr3_nt: TGCGCCAGCAGCCACCTCACACTGGGAAAACGGGGCGAGCAGTACTTC
j_call: TRBJ1-1; v_call: TRBV19; clone_size: -; d_call: -; cdr3_aa: CASRGRELNTEAFF; cdr3_nt: TGTGCCAGTAGAGGCAGGGAATTGAACACTGAAGCTTTCTTT
j_call: TRBJ2-6; v_call: TRBV27; clone_size: many; d_call: -; cdr3_aa: CASSPLWGSGANVLTF; cdr3_nt: TGTGCCAGCAGTCCTCTTTGGGGGTCTGGGGCCAACGTCCTGACTTTC
j_call: TRBJ2-7; v_call: TRBV10-3; clone_size: many; d_call: -; cdr3_aa: CAIGAHYEQYF; cdr3_nt: TGTGCCATCGGTGCTCACTACGAGCAGTACTTC
j_call: TRBJ1-1; v_call: TRBV3-1; clone_size: -; d_call: TRBD1; cdr3_aa: CASSSRGTEAFF; cdr3_nt: TGTGCCAGCAGCTCCAGGGGGACTGAAGCTTTCTTT
j_call: TRBJ1-4; v_call: TRBV7-3; clone_size: -; d_call: -; cdr3_aa: CASSFSSANEKLFF; cdr3_nt: TGTGCCAGCAGCTTTTCGAGCGCTAATGAAAAACTGTTTTTT
j_call: TRBJ2-4; v_call: TRBV4-1; clone_size: -; d_call: TRBD1; cdr3_aa: CASSQGQGFNIQYF; cdr3_nt: TGCGCCAGCAGCCAAGGACAGGGTTTCAACATTCAGTACTTC
j_call: TRBJ2-7; v_call: TRBV6-2/TRBV6-3; clone_size: few; d_call: TRBD2; cdr3_aa: CASSYSAMTSGRVEQYF; cdr3_nt: TGTGCCAGCAGTTATTCGGCCATGACTAGCGGGAGAGTCGAGCAGTACTTC
j_call: TRBJ2-5; v_call: TRBV20-1; clone_size: -; d_call: TRBD1; cdr3_aa: CSARDPDRVRRETQYF; cdr3_nt: TGCAGTGCTAGAGATCCTGACAGGGTTAGGCGAGAGACCCAGTACTTC
j_call: TRBJ2-7; v_call: TRBV10-3; clone_size: many; d_call: -; cdr3_aa: CAISESVRTGTYEQYF; cdr3_nt: TGTGCCATCAGTGAGTCCGTGAGGACCGGGACCTACGAGCAGTACTTC
j_call: TRBJ1-1; v_call: TRBV6-1; clone_size: many; d_call: -; cdr3_aa: CASTERRVQLTEAFF; cdr3_nt: TGTGCCAGCACCGAACGTAGAGTCCAGCTCACTGAAGCTTTCTTT
j_call: TRBJ1-3; v_call: TRBV18; clone_size: many; d_call: -; cdr3_aa: CASSPLSGNTIYF; cdr3_nt: TGTGCCAGCTCACCATTATCCGGAAACACCATATATTTT
j_call: TRBJ1-2; v_call: TRBV5-1; clone_size: -; d_call: TRBD1; cdr3_aa: CASSIGTGDGYTF; cdr3_nt: TGCGCCAGCAGCATAGGGACAGGGGATGGCTACACCTTC
j_call: TRBJ2-5; v_call: TRBV2; clone_size: many; d_call: -; cdr3_aa: CASQNGGNWDF; cdr3_nt: TGTGCCAGCCAGAACGGTGGCAATTGGGACTTC
j_call: TRBJ2-1; v_call: TRBV5-1; clone_size: -; d_call: TRBD2; cdr3_aa: CASSLASGSYEQFF; cdr3_nt: TGCGCCAGCAGCTTGGCTAGCGGGAGCTATGAGCAGTTCTTC
j_call: TRBJ2-3; v_call: TRBV19; clone_size: -; d_call: TRBD2; cdr3_aa: CASRTSGTTDTQYF; cdr3_nt: TGTGCCAGTAGGACTAGCGGGACCACAGATACGCAGTATTTT
j_call: TRBJ1-1; v_call: TRBV29-1; clone_size: many; d_call: TRBD1; cdr3_aa: CSVEGQGANEAFF; cdr3_nt: TGCAGCGTTGAGGGACAGGGGGCGAATGAAGCTTTCTTT
j_call: TRBJ2-7; v_call: TRBV4-1; clone_size: many; d_call: -; cdr3_aa: CASSQDRASRSYEQYF; cdr3_nt: TGCGCCAGCAGCCAAGATAGGGCTAGCAGGTCCTACGAGCAGTACTTC
j_call: TRBJ1-6; v_call: TRBV7-2; clone_size: -; d_call: -; cdr3_aa: CASSLDGQGDSPLHF; cdr3_nt: TGTGCCAGCAGCTTAGATGGTCAGGGTGATTCACCCCTCCACTTT
j_call: TRBJ2-7; v_call: TRBV28; clone_size: few; d_call: TRBD1; cdr3_aa: CASTVPGTGLREQYF; cdr3_nt: TGTGCCAGCACGGTGCCCGGGACAGGGTTGCGCGAGCAGTACTTC